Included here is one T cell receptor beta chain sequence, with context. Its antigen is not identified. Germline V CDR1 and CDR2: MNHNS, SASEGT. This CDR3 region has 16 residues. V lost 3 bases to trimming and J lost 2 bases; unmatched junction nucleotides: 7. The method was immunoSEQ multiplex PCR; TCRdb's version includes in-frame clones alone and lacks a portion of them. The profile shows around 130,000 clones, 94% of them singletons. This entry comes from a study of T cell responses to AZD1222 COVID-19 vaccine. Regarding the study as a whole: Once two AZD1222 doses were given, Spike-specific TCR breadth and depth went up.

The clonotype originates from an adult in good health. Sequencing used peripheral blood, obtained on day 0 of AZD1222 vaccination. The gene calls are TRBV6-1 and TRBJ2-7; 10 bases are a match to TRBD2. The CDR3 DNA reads TGTGCCAGCAGTGACCGAGGACTAGCGGACCCCTACGAGCAGTACTTC. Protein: CASSDRGLADPYEQYF.